Listed below are T cell receptor beta chains from one sample, sequenced in a study of regulatory dendritic cells for organ transplantation. Using immunoSEQ multiplex PCR, the repertoire was profiled, and TCRdb retains in-frame clones only, with some absent. Here the sample spans some 29,000 clones, roughly 80% being singletons. The specimen sequenced was naive CD4+ T cells from blood. These receptors all come from a human donor in good health. CDR3s include the opening cysteine and the closing phenylalanine or tryptophan. A D gene is named only where the DNA matches it firmly. Some rows mark clone size as missing; the rest say once, few, many or name a class of expanded clone.

D gene: -; J gene: TRBJ1-6; clone size: -; V gene: TRBV5-1; CDR3 protein: CASSPEAGGVHSPLHF; CDR3 DNA: TGCGCCAGCAGCCCGGAGGCGGGGGGCGTTCATTCACCCCTCCACTTT
D gene: -; J gene: TRBJ1-5; clone size: -; V gene: TRBV7-2; CDR3 protein: CASSSQSGAQPQHF; CDR3 DNA: TGTGCCAGCAGCTCCCAAAGCGGGGCTCAGCCCCAGCATTTT
D gene: -; J gene: TRBJ2-3; clone size: -; V gene: TRBV7-3; CDR3 protein: CASSYHRDTQYF; CDR3 DNA: TGTGCCAGCAGCTATCACAGAGATACGCAGTATTTT
D gene: TRBD2; J gene: TRBJ2-5; clone size: -; V gene: TRBV5-1; CDR3 protein: CASSLAGGGAQETQYF; CDR3 DNA: TGCGCCAGCAGCTTGGCGGGAGGCGGGGCCCAAGAGACCCAGTACTTC
D gene: -; J gene: TRBJ1-2; clone size: -; V gene: TRBV18; CDR3 protein: CASSPPRRREGYTF; CDR3 DNA: TGTGCCAGCTCACCGCCCAGGAGGAGGGAAGGCTACACCTTC
D gene: -; J gene: TRBJ1-6; clone size: -; V gene: TRBV19; CDR3 protein: CASTMQGRGSPLHF; CDR3 DNA: TGTGCCAGTACAATGCAGGGGAGGGGATCACCCCTCCACTTT
D gene: -; J gene: TRBJ1-2; clone size: -; V gene: TRBV11-2; CDR3 protein: CASSSGTLGINYGYTF; CDR3 DNA: TGTGCCAGCAGCTCCGGGACATTGGGGATTAACTATGGCTACACCTTC
D gene: TRBD1; J gene: TRBJ2-1; clone size: -; V gene: TRBV5-1; CDR3 protein: CASSLGAGGSYNEQFF; CDR3 DNA: TGCGCCAGCAGCTTGGGGGCAGGGGGTTCCTACAATGAGCAGTTCTTC
D gene: -; J gene: TRBJ2-7; clone size: -; V gene: TRBV10-3; CDR3 protein: CAISEGIVEFAYEQYF; CDR3 DNA: TGTGCCATCAGTGAGGGTATCGTGGAGTTTGCATACGAGCAGTACTTC
D gene: -; J gene: TRBJ1-2; clone size: -; V gene: TRBV19; CDR3 protein: CASSMDRNYGYTF; CDR3 DNA: TGTGCCAGTAGTATGGACAGAAACTATGGCTACACCTTC
D gene: TRBD1; J gene: TRBJ1-2; clone size: -; V gene: TRBV19; CDR3 protein: CASSTGGAENYGYTF; CDR3 DNA: TGTGCCAGTAGTACAGGGGGCGCCGAAAACTATGGCTACACCTTC
D gene: TRBD1; J gene: TRBJ1-1; clone size: -; V gene: TRBV7-8; CDR3 protein: CASSLARQGGWMNTEAFF; CDR3 DNA: TGTGCCAGCAGCTTAGCTCGACAGGGGGGGTGGATGAACACTGAAGCTTTCTTT
D gene: TRBD1; J gene: TRBJ1-1; clone size: -; V gene: TRBV5-8; CDR3 protein: CASSLAPGQGATEAFF; CDR3 DNA: TGTGCCAGCAGCTTGGCTCCTGGACAGGGGGCTACTGAAGCTTTCTTT
D gene: TRBD1; J gene: TRBJ1-3; clone size: -; V gene: TRBV7-2; CDR3 protein: CASSTRQGAFGNTIYF; CDR3 DNA: TGTGCCAGCAGCACTAGACAGGGGGCGTTCGGAAACACCATATATTTT
D gene: -; J gene: TRBJ2-2; clone size: -; V gene: TRBV29-1; CDR3 protein: CSVGDLNTGELFF; CDR3 DNA: TGCAGCGTTGGGGACTTGAACACCGGGGAGCTGTTTTTT
D gene: TRBD2; J gene: TRBJ2-1; clone size: once; V gene: TRBV5-1; CDR3 protein: CASSGGGKYNEQFF; CDR3 DNA: TGCGCCAGCAGTGGGGGGGGGAAATACAATGAGCAGTTCTTC
D gene: TRBD1; J gene: TRBJ1-2; clone size: -; V gene: TRBV18; CDR3 protein: CASSPDRGQGYGYTF; CDR3 DNA: TGTGCCAGCTCACCTGACAGGGGGCAGGGCTATGGCTACACCTTC
D gene: -; J gene: TRBJ1-3; clone size: -; V gene: TRBV6-1; CDR3 protein: CASILDRSGNTIYF; CDR3 DNA: TGTGCCAGCATTTTAGACAGGTCTGGAAACACCATATATTTT
D gene: TRBD1; J gene: TRBJ2-1; clone size: -; V gene: TRBV6-5; CDR3 protein: CASSLRDRVDYNEQFF; CDR3 DNA: TGTGCCAGCAGTTTACGGGACAGGGTCGACTACAATGAGCAGTTCTTC
D gene: -; J gene: TRBJ1-3; clone size: once; V gene: TRBV9; CDR3 protein: CASSGGGTVGNTIYF; CDR3 DNA: TGTGCCAGCAGCGGCGGAGGAACAGTCGGAAACACCATATATTTT
D gene: TRBD1; J gene: TRBJ2-2; clone size: -; V gene: TRBV18; CDR3 protein: CASSRGTAVGNTGELFF; CDR3 DNA: TGTGCCAGCTCACGTGGGACAGCAGTGGGTAACACCGGGGAGCTGTTTTTT
D gene: -; J gene: TRBJ2-7; clone size: few; V gene: TRBV5-4; CDR3 protein: CASSLDNSYEQYF; CDR3 DNA: TGTGCCAGCAGCTTGGACAACTCCTACGAGCAGTACTTC
D gene: TRBD1; J gene: TRBJ2-1; clone size: -; V gene: TRBV2; CDR3 protein: CASSGTGAGEQFF; CDR3 DNA: TGTGCCAGCAGCGGGACAGGGGCCGGGGAGCAGTTCTTC
D gene: TRBD1; J gene: TRBJ2-1; clone size: -; V gene: TRBV6-1; CDR3 protein: CASNAGTAYNEQFF; CDR3 DNA: TGTGCCAGCAATGCCGGGACAGCCTACAATGAGCAGTTCTTC
D gene: -; J gene: TRBJ1-1; clone size: -; V gene: TRBV5-1; CDR3 protein: CASRWGENRPEAFF; CDR3 DNA: TGCGCCAGCAGGTGGGGGGAGAATAGGCCTGAAGCTTTCTTT
D gene: -; J gene: TRBJ2-1; clone size: -; V gene: TRBV5-5; CDR3 protein: CASSFGGTFSYNEQFF; CDR3 DNA: TGTGCCAGCAGCTTTGGCGGGACTTTCTCCTACAATGAGCAGTTCTTC
D gene: -; J gene: TRBJ2-3; clone size: -; V gene: TRBV4-2; CDR3 protein: CASSQEGGGGPPTGTQYF; CDR3 DNA: TGTGCCAGCAGCCAAGAAGGTGGCGGGGGCCCCCCAACCGGCACGCAGTATTTT
D gene: TRBD2; J gene: TRBJ2-3; clone size: -; V gene: TRBV9; CDR3 protein: CASSVAGGSLDTQYF; CDR3 DNA: TGTGCCAGCAGCGTAGCGGGGGGGTCTCTGGATACGCAGTATTTT
D gene: TRBD1; J gene: TRBJ1-4; clone size: -; V gene: TRBV5-4; CDR3 protein: CASSLDRGGNEKLFF; CDR3 DNA: TGTGCCAGCAGCCTTGACAGGGGGGGTAATGAAAAACTGTTTTTT
D gene: -; J gene: TRBJ1-5; clone size: few; V gene: TRBV7-2; CDR3 protein: CASSLVREEPQHF; CDR3 DNA: TGTGCCAGCAGCTTAGTCCGTGAGGAGCCCCAGCATTTT
D gene: TRBD2; J gene: TRBJ2-7; clone size: -; V gene: TRBV29-1; CDR3 protein: CSALTSGYEQYF; CDR3 DNA: TGCAGCGCCTTGACTAGCGGGTACGAGCAGTACTTC
D gene: TRBD1; J gene: TRBJ1-2; clone size: -; V gene: TRBV5-6; CDR3 protein: CASSLVGRGDYGYTF; CDR3 DNA: TGTGCCAGCAGCTTGGTCGGCAGGGGGGACTATGGCTACACCTTC
D gene: -; J gene: TRBJ1-2; clone size: -; V gene: TRBV21-1; CDR3 protein: CASSPGKGAEDGYTF; CDR3 DNA: TGTGCCAGCAGCCCGGGCAAGGGGGCAGAGGATGGCTACACCTTC
D gene: TRBD1; J gene: TRBJ2-2; clone size: once; V gene: TRBV6-5; CDR3 protein: CASRRGTGAPGELFF; CDR3 DNA: TGTGCCAGCAGGCGAGGAACAGGGGCCCCCGGGGAGCTGTTTTTT
D gene: -; J gene: TRBJ2-3; clone size: -; V gene: TRBV2; CDR3 protein: CASSRSRGVRSTDTQYF; CDR3 DNA: TGTGCCAGCAGTCGTTCCAGGGGAGTGAGAAGCACAGATACGCAGTATTTT
D gene: TRBD2; J gene: TRBJ2-3; clone size: once; V gene: TRBV19; CDR3 protein: CATTSGGNTDTQYF; CDR3 DNA: TGTGCCACGACTAGCGGGGGAAACACAGATACGCAGTATTTT
D gene: -; J gene: TRBJ2-7; clone size: -; V gene: TRBV20-1; CDR3 protein: CSASRSREQYF; CDR3 DNA: TGCAGTGCTAGTCGGAGTCGCGAGCAGTACTTC
D gene: TRBD1; J gene: TRBJ2-3; clone size: -; V gene: TRBV2; CDR3 protein: CASSGGQARTQYF; CDR3 DNA: TGTGCCAGCAGCGGGGGACAGGCTAGGACGCAGTATTTT
D gene: -; J gene: TRBJ1-1; clone size: -; V gene: TRBV10-3; CDR3 protein: CAISEWARPETNTEAFF; CDR3 DNA: TGTGCCATCAGTGAGTGGGCCAGGCCAGAGACCAACACTGAAGCTTTCTTT
D gene: TRBD1; J gene: TRBJ2-7; clone size: -; V gene: TRBV7-8; CDR3 protein: CASSLGGTGGNGEQYF; CDR3 DNA: TGTGCCAGCAGCTTAGGGGGGACAGGGGGAAACGGCGAGCAGTACTTC
D gene: TRBD2; J gene: TRBJ2-5; clone size: -; V gene: TRBV7-2; CDR3 protein: CASSLQPSGNQETQYF; CDR3 DNA: TGTGCCAGCAGCTTACAGCCTAGCGGGAACCAAGAGACCCAGTACTTC
D gene: -; J gene: TRBJ1-4; clone size: -; V gene: TRBV6-6; CDR3 protein: CASSYSGSSEKLFF; CDR3 DNA: TGTGCCAGCAGTTACTCGGGGAGCAGTGAAAAACTGTTTTTT
D gene: TRBD2; J gene: TRBJ2-1; clone size: -; V gene: TRBV9; CDR3 protein: CASSVPSGGGASSYNEQFF; CDR3 DNA: TGTGCCAGCAGCGTACCTAGCGGGGGGGGCGCCAGCTCCTACAATGAGCAGTTCTTC
D gene: -; J gene: TRBJ2-7; clone size: -; V gene: TRBV18; CDR3 protein: CASSPQGASYEQYF; CDR3 DNA: TGTGCCAGCTCACCCCAAGGGGCCTCCTACGAGCAGTACTTC
D gene: -; J gene: TRBJ1-2; clone size: -; V gene: TRBV6-1; CDR3 protein: CASRAVEGLGHGYTF; CDR3 DNA: TGTGCCAGCCGGGCGGTGGAGGGACTGGGTCATGGCTACACCTTC
D gene: TRBD2; J gene: TRBJ2-7; clone size: -; V gene: TRBV9; CDR3 protein: CASSQTSGGYEQYF; CDR3 DNA: TGTGCCAGCAGCCAGACTTCGGGGGGATACGAGCAGTACTTC
D gene: -; J gene: TRBJ2-7; clone size: few; V gene: TRBV5-1; CDR3 protein: CASSSEGGFYEQYF; CDR3 DNA: TGCGCCAGCAGCTCGGAGGGGGGGTTCTACGAGCAGTACTTC
D gene: -; J gene: TRBJ1-1; clone size: few; V gene: TRBV5-1; CDR3 protein: CASSLWGQNTEAFF; CDR3 DNA: TGCGCCAGCAGCTTGTGGGGACAGAACACTGAAGCTTTCTTT
D gene: TRBD1; J gene: TRBJ1-5; clone size: once; V gene: TRBV5-4; CDR3 protein: CASSAGQGSNQPQHF; CDR3 DNA: TGTGCCAGCAGCGCGGGACAGGGATCCAATCAGCCCCAGCATTTT
D gene: -; J gene: TRBJ1-5; clone size: few; V gene: TRBV2; CDR3 protein: CASSRDISNQPQHF; CDR3 DNA: TGTGCCAGCAGTCGGGACATCTCCAATCAGCCCCAGCATTTT
D gene: TRBD1; J gene: TRBJ2-1; clone size: -; V gene: TRBV5-1; CDR3 protein: CASSLASGTGGRGEQFF; CDR3 DNA: TGCGCCAGCAGCTTGGCTAGTGGGACAGGGGGACGAGGTGAGCAGTTCTTC
D gene: -; J gene: TRBJ2-7; clone size: -; V gene: TRBV18; CDR3 protein: CASSTSDSTREQYF; CDR3 DNA: TGTGCCAGCTCAACTTCGGACTCGACTCGGGAGCAGTACTTC
D gene: -; J gene: TRBJ2-3; clone size: -; V gene: TRBV27; CDR3 protein: CASSLPGESTDTQYF; CDR3 DNA: TGTGCCAGCAGTTTGCCGGGGGAGAGCACAGATACGCAGTATTTT
D gene: TRBD2; J gene: TRBJ2-4; clone size: -; V gene: TRBV7-9; CDR3 protein: CASSLEPSGGASKNIQYF; CDR3 DNA: TGTGCCAGCAGCTTAGAGCCTAGCGGGGGGGCATCTAAAAACATTCAGTACTTC
D gene: -; J gene: TRBJ1-5; clone size: -; V gene: TRBV11-3; CDR3 protein: CASSPGLADQPQHF; CDR3 DNA: TGTGCCAGCAGCCCGGGACTGGCCGATCAGCCCCAGCATTTT
D gene: TRBD1; J gene: TRBJ1-5; clone size: -; V gene: TRBV2; CDR3 protein: CASSYRQGGQPQHF; CDR3 DNA: TGTGCCAGCAGTTATCGACAGGGGGGTCAGCCCCAGCATTTT
D gene: -; J gene: TRBJ1-4; clone size: few; V gene: TRBV9; CDR3 protein: CASSVGGVNEKLFF; CDR3 DNA: TGTGCCAGCAGCGTAGGAGGAGTTAATGAAAAACTGTTTTTT
D gene: -; J gene: TRBJ2-5; clone size: -; V gene: TRBV5-1; CDR3 protein: CASSWGRDNQETQYF; CDR3 DNA: TGCGCCAGCAGCTGGGGTAGGGACAACCAAGAGACCCAGTACTTC
D gene: -; J gene: TRBJ1-4; clone size: -; V gene: TRBV5-1; CDR3 protein: CASSWDSGREKLFF; CDR3 DNA: TGCGCCAGCAGCTGGGACTCTGGAAGGGAAAAACTGTTTTTT